This T cell receptor beta chain stems from a study of blood T cell repertoires in COVID-19. Membership in each cohort depended on participant-reported clinical history. Sequencing used immunoSEQ multiplex PCR; TCRdb keeps in-frame clones, though not all of them. The table records 200,000 to 250,000 clones, 88% of them present only once. The CDR3 covers 14 residues. Germline CDR1 reads KGHDR; CDR2 reads SFDVKD. V lost 4 bases to trimming and J lost 8 bases, with 16 bases between them. A few counts support this clone. This TCR was recovered from a woman younger than 45 who had been exposed to COVID-19. Specimen: PBMCs or T cells enriched from blood (not recorded which). The chain is built from TRBV24-1 and TRBJ1-2; perhaps TRBD1 as D (6 bases). The CDR3 loop reads CATSEQGDMRGYTF. The CDR3 DNA sequence: TGTGCCACCAGTGAACAGGGTGACATGAGGGGCTACACCTTC.